The T cell receptor (gamma chain) described here comes from a study of human gamma delta and Vdelta1 T cells (dated by TCRdb to the late 2010s). For context, the study as a whole: Delta One T cells, Vd1+ gamma-delta T cells, were investigated in the study as cytotoxic effectors against acute myeloid leukemia.

General study outcomes and caveats: Polyclonality and broad cytotoxic targeting of acute myeloid leukemia were reported for Delta One T cells.

Library generation was performed with PCR. TCRdb lists the instrument as Illumina MiSeq. For TCRdb, the public reads were processed anew by CATT, and duplicate DNA sequences were folded into one row. For this sample the table gives about 3,900 gamma-chain clones, of which around 17% were detected only once. The top ten hold approximately 7.1% of the sample. This clone was counted between two and nine times. Its antigen specificity is not known. No base quality values were provided; no much bigger clone lies one nucleotide off. The CDR3 starts with the cysteine, ends with the phenylalanine, and has 12 residues. Left in the record is the CDR3 DNA by itself, 36 bases read in frame from the first base. Based on the germline V gene, the CDR1 and CDR2 sequences are VENAVY and YDSYNSRV. The germline V and J ends show losses of 5 bases and 8 bases respectively, and no gene match explains 5 bases of the junction.

This chain joins TRGV8 to TRGJP2. Input material: Vdelta1 gamma-delta T cells from blood grown in culture (DOT cells). Taken with the paper, the label for cell subset or site translates to: Delta One T cells, in vitro expanded/differentiated Vd1+ gamma-delta T cells. The source of this sequence is a human donor in good health. Here the CDR3 is given as CATWGDDWIKTF. The sequence in DNA is TGTGCCACCTGGGGTGACGATTGGATCAAGACGTTT.